This T cell receptor (beta chain) was recorded in a study of cytotoxic CD8 clonotypes in ibrutinib-treated CLL (dated by TCRdb to the early 2020s). A note on the overall study: The cohort was composed of ten to eleven relapsed/refractory and approximately 14 treatment-naive patients; IGHV unmutated status was identified in 17 patients. Partial responses were observed in about 25 patients and complete responses in 2; after a median follow-up of 68 months, remission was maintained in 15 or so patients and progression was observed in approximately 12. Samples averaged approximately 260,000 productive templates and about 94,000 productive rearrangements. Of the approximately 90 people in the trial, around 25 had longitudinal samples available. Cryopreserved peripheral blood mononuclear cells were obtained prior to treatment, at the time of response, and at either disease progression or sustained remission. Response samples were obtained after a median of around 11 months of treatment, with a range of about 6 to 36 months.

On a MiSeq, deep resolution sequencing aimed for a depth between 1 in 1 million and 1 in 200,000 T cells, with each clonotype covered approximately 9.8x on average. TCR beta libraries were generated with the immunoSEQ hsTCRB Kit. Processing in the source paper ran as follows. ImmunoSEQ Data Assistant and ImmunoSEQ Analyzer were used for data analysis, and V, D and J genes were assigned according to IMGT definitions. Clonality, with values ranging from 0 to 1, was calculated as one minus the normalized Shannon entropy of productive rearrangement frequencies. Public clonotype analysis was restricted to overrepresented clonotypes comprising at least 0.05% of each patient's repertoire. About twelve repertoires from age-matched healthy donors, obtained from immuneACCESS, served as clonality controls. TCRdb stores this immuneACCESS table with in-frame sequences only. Part of the clones is absent; in the studies checked, under half of the shortfall reflects unresolved V genes, and no reason is known for the rest. That table furnishes V, J and clone size, whereas the DNA furnished D and trimming. The sample table holds thousands of clones, of which more than 70% were seen once. The leading ten clones occupy more than 30% of the sample.

General conclusions and limits of the study: Public clonotypes were rare and either contracted or stayed stable during treatment, and the rise in clonality at ibrutinib response reflected the expansion of private clonotypes. Sampling times were not matched between sustained-remission and progressing patients, and lymph node repertoires were not studied. Clonality increased at ibrutinib response, stayed stable in sustained remission, and fell back toward baseline at progression. At baseline, clonality was higher than in age-matched healthy donors and showed a strong correlation with circulating CD8+ T-cell counts.

Approximately 2 micrograms of genomic DNA were extracted from cryopreserved PBMCs for TCR beta library preparation. High-throughput TCR beta sequencing was performed on longitudinal blood samples from CLL patients receiving ibrutinib monotherapy. The patients took part in an open-label, single-center phase 2 trial of ibrutinib monotherapy. Spanning cysteine to phenylalanine, the CDR3 consists of 18 amino acids. Kept here is only the CDR3 DNA, which spans 54 bases and is read in frame from base 1. A note on this clone: Its antigen remains undetermined. Qualities for individual bases were not recorded, and no much larger clone is one base off.

The receptor was isolated from a human donor with chronic lymphocytic leukemia. Sequencing was performed on PBMCs, taken before ibrutinib treatment. The chain employs TRBV1 and TRBJ1-5; the D call of TRBD1 is as the table states it, not checked on the DNA. TRBV1 is recorded as a pseudogene. The DNA sequence is given as TGCACCAGCAGCCAAGATTGCAGGGATCGCTATAGCAATCAGCCCCAGCATTTT. This codes for CTSSQDCRDRYSNQPQHF.